This TCR beta chain appears in the sequencing data of a study of regulatory T cells in long-lasting Graves disease. Study-level findings and limits: More public clonotypes were shared by persistent patients (fewer than 3,000) than by new patients (roughly 910).

Assembly of TCR beta libraries relied on iRepertoire HTBI primers together with Arm-PCR of CDR3 regions. TCRdb called the multiplex PCR reads again in MiXCR, with one record for every CDR3 protein. The sample has a few hundred thousand distinct CDR3 sequences, less than 15% seen once. This clonotype turned up a few times. No antigen is known for it. Time point of the sample: newly diagnosed GD, antithyroid drugs for less than 3 months. The TCR library used RNA extracted from PBMCs. The CDR3 runs 14 residues. CDR1 and CDR2 (germline): SQVTM, ANQGSEA. With 3 bases removed from V and 0 bases from J, the gap between germline ends came to 12 bases. This sample was shared with a second study, whose subject was T cells in Graves' hyperthyroidism and ophthalmopathy. According to that study: A median about 7 months before onset, the model predicted ophthalmopathy.

The TCR sequence derives from a man aged 30 to 45 with Graves disease. The chain links TRBV29-1 to TRBJ2-7, with D unresolved. Sample: peripheral blood mononuclear cells (PBMCs), taken at new diagnosis, from a patient treated with antithyroid drugs. The CDR3 sequence is CSVEIAASSYEQYF. CDR3 in DNA: TGCAGCGTTGAGATAGCAGCTAGCTCCTACGAGCAGTACTTC.